This section outlines one T cell receptor beta chain sequence together with its context. Its specificity is not known. TCRdb reprocessed the RT-PCR reads via MiXCR and lists one record per CDR3 protein. The sample shows 500,000 to 600,000 distinct CDR3 sequences, about 12% of them seen only once. The CDR3 extends over 16 amino acids. Between the trimmed V and J ends, which lost 5 bases and 3 bases, there was a span of 19 bases. Germline V lookup: CDR1 MGHDK, CDR2 SYGVNS. This specimen belongs to a study of response to subunit inactivated influenza vaccine. The study, taken as a whole, reports: After each seasonal influenza vaccination, few new T cells are recruited, the authors suggested.

Sample: PBMCs from blood, taken on the day of vaccination. The source of this sequence is a man aged 50 to 60 who received an inactivated influenza vaccine. The J gene is TRBJ1-1, the V gene TRBV25-1, with D unresolved. The CDR3 is CASSLSLDPWDTEAFF. CDR3 in DNA: TGTGCCAGCAGTCTTTCTCTTGATCCCTGGGACACTGAAGCTTTCTTT.